This T cell receptor beta chain was retrieved from a study of blood T cell repertoires in COVID-19. About the study: T cells, B-cell-depleted T cells, or PBMCs provided the cDNA or gDNA that served as material.

Germline trimming cut 2 bases from V and 1 base from J; bases unmatched to any gene: 3. This CDR3 has 15 residues. Germline V gene sequence: CDR1 MGHDK, CDR2 SYGVNS. Original analysis: Amplified reference gene primers provided the basis for estimating nucleated cell counts. Repertoires were generated with immunoSEQ multiplex PCR, while TCRdb's copy carries only in-frame clones and drops some. The D gene and trimming were derived from the DNA, and the V and J assignments and clone size from that table. There are approximately 92,000 clones in the sample; just under 85% occur only once, and 3% to 4% lies in the top ten.

Material for sequencing was peripheral blood. The rearrangement joins TRBV25-1 to TRBJ2-7, with 9 bases identical to TRBD1. This clonotype was obtained from a man aged 50 or older with acute or convalescent COVID-19. CDR3 DNA sequence: TGTGCCAGCAGTGAACCCGGGACAGGGTCCTACGAGCAGTACTTC. Encoded protein: CASSEPGTGSYEQYF.